Listed below are T cell receptor beta chains from one sample, sequenced in a study of OX40 agonist ivuxolimab in advanced cancers. Measured with immunoSEQ multiplex PCR; TCRdb has only the in-frame clones, and not every one. The sample consists of tens of thousands of clones, 75% to 90% of them appearing once. The specimen comprised CD4+ or CD8+ T cells sorted from blood, sampled in a trial of the OX40 agonist ivuxolimab. Receptors were obtained from an adult with an advanced solid tumor such as melanoma, head and neck, liver or kidney cancer. Each CDR3 is given with its conserved first and last residue. The D gene is left open where the match is weak. Part of the rows lack a size; the others show once, few, many or a class for expanded clones.

j_gene: TRBJ1-1; d_gene: TRBD1; len: 17; abundance: NA; v_gene: TRBV10-1; CDR3nt: TGCGCCAGCAGTGATATGGATGGGACAGGGTCATCCACTGAAGCTTTCTTT; CDR3aa: CASSDMDGTGSSTEAFF
j_gene: TRBJ2-7; d_gene: NA; len: 13; abundance: once; v_gene: TRBV5-5; CDR3nt: TGTGCCAGCAGCTTGGGTCCGGGCAGGGAGCAGTACTTC; CDR3aa: CASSLGPGREQYF
j_gene: TRBJ1-5; d_gene: TRBD1; len: 15; abundance: NA; v_gene: TRBV6-1; CDR3nt: TGTGCCAGCAGTGGGGACAGGGGTTTATTTTCGCCCCAGCATTTT; CDR3aa: CASSGDRGLFSPQHF
j_gene: TRBJ2-1; d_gene: NA; len: 12; abundance: NA; v_gene: TRBV4-1; CDR3nt: TGCGCCAGCAGCCAAGATTTAAATGAGCAGTTCTTC; CDR3aa: CASSQDLNEQFF
j_gene: TRBJ2-7; d_gene: NA; len: 14; abundance: NA; v_gene: TRBV7-3; CDR3nt: TGTGCCAGCAGCTTAGCCTCAGGGAACTACGAGCAGTACTTC; CDR3aa: CASSLASGNYEQYF
j_gene: TRBJ1-2; d_gene: TRBD1; len: 19; abundance: NA; v_gene: TRBV7-9; CDR3nt: TGTGCCAGCAGCTTACGGACAGGGACAGGAACCCTAAGTAACTATGGCTACACCTTC; CDR3aa: CASSLRTGTGTLSNYGYTF
j_gene: TRBJ2-5; d_gene: NA; len: 13; abundance: NA; v_gene: TRBV10-1; CDR3nt: TGCGCCAGCAGTGAAGGGCCGGGGGAGACCCAGTACTTC; CDR3aa: CASSEGPGETQYF
j_gene: TRBJ2-2; d_gene: TRBD1; len: 15; abundance: NA; v_gene: TRBV7-2; CDR3nt: TGTGCCAGCAGCTCTGGACAGGGGTGGGCCGGGGAGCTGTTTTTT; CDR3aa: CASSSGQGWAGELFF
j_gene: TRBJ1-6; d_gene: NA; len: 14; abundance: once; v_gene: TRBV5-1; CDR3nt: TGCGCCAGCAGCTTGGAAGTTTATAATTCACCCCTCCACTTT; CDR3aa: CASSLEVYNSPLHF
j_gene: TRBJ1-1; d_gene: NA; len: 13; abundance: once; v_gene: TRBV28; CDR3nt: TGTGCCAGCAGTTTATACGGCAGGGAGGAAGCTTTCTTT; CDR3aa: CASSLYGREEAFF
j_gene: TRBJ2-3; d_gene: TRBD1; len: 14; abundance: NA; v_gene: TRBV5-4; CDR3nt: TGTGCCAGCAGCAACAGGGGCAACACAGATACGCAGTATTTT; CDR3aa: CASSNRGNTDTQYF
j_gene: TRBJ2-7; d_gene: NA; len: 13; abundance: NA; v_gene: TRBV18; CDR3nt: TGTGCCAGCTCAGGTGGGGCGCCTCTCGAGCAGTACTTC; CDR3aa: CASSGGAPLEQYF
j_gene: TRBJ1-5; d_gene: NA; len: 17; abundance: once; v_gene: TRBV4-3; CDR3nt: TGCGCCAGCAGCCACGAGTTGGGTGAGAATAGCAATCAGCCCCAGCATTTT; CDR3aa: CASSHELGENSNQPQHF
j_gene: TRBJ1-1; d_gene: NA; len: 13; abundance: NA; v_gene: TRBV7-2; CDR3nt: TGTGCCAGCAGCTTTACGGGTTACACTGAAGCTTTCTTT; CDR3aa: CASSFTGYTEAFF
j_gene: TRBJ1-6; d_gene: NA; len: 15; abundance: NA; v_gene: TRBV5-6; CDR3nt: TGTGCCAGCAGCTTAGGGGGGAAAAAGGGGGCACCCCTCCACTTT; CDR3aa: CASSLGGKKGAPLHF
j_gene: TRBJ1-2; d_gene: NA; len: 15; abundance: NA; v_gene: TRBV7-2; CDR3nt: TGTGCCAGCAGCTTCCACAGGCCGTCTAACTATGGCTACACCTTC; CDR3aa: CASSFHRPSNYGYTF